A single sample gave rise to the 25 T cell receptor beta chains below, sequenced in a study of TIL therapy for anti-PD-1-resistant metastatic lung cancer. Sequencing used immunoSEQ v3. The table came from immunoSEQ multiplex PCR; TCRdb's copy has only in-frame clones and leaves some out. This table holds 50,000 to 70,000 clones, more than 80% found once. Regarding time point: pre-treatment sample, taken before nivolumab and TIL therapy. Sequenced here: blood, sampled at baseline. These receptors were collected from a person aged 30 to 80 with non-small cell lung cancer.

The DNA of the CDR3 is TGTGCCAGCAGCTTAGTAATGGGACAGCCGAACACTGAAGCTTTCTTT. Protein: CASSLVMGQPNTEAFF. This chain links TRBV11-2 with TRBJ1-1, with 7 positions matching TRBD1. V was clipped by 1 base and J by 1 base; unmatched bases: 6. Germline values: CDR1 SGHAT, CDR2 FQNNGV. The CDR3 contains 16 residues.

In DNA form, the CDR3 reads TGTGCCAGCAGCGTAGAATTTAGCACAGATACGCAGTATTTT. It specifies CASSVEFSTDTQYF. This chain uses TRBV9 with TRBJ2-3; no reliable D call. The germline V gene encodes CDR1 SGDLS and CDR2 YYNGEE. The V gene lost 0 bases and the J gene lost 0 bases, with 5 bases spanning the gap. This CDR3 region has 14 residues.

This clone was seen just once. The V gene is TRBV7-2, the J gene TRBJ2-1, with 9 nucleotides matching TRBD2. Germline trimming cut 5 bases from V and 2 bases from J; bases unmatched to any gene: 7. CDR3 length equals 16 residues. Germline values: CDR1 SGHTA, CDR2 FQGNSA. CDR3 loop: CASSPRGGRAYNEQFF. The CDR3 DNA reads TGTGCCAGCAGCCCCAGGGGCGGGAGGGCCTACAATGAGCAGTTCTTC.

The chain combines TRBV28 with TRBJ2-7, with D possibly TRBD2 on 6 matching bases. The germline V gene encodes CDR1 MDHEN and CDR2 SYDVKM. This CDR3 region has 13 residues. Trimming stripped 6 bases from V and 1 base from J, with 10 bases between. CDR3 in amino acids: CASRLAASYEQYF. CDR3 nucleotide sequence: TGTGCCAGCAGGTTAGCGGCTTCCTACGAGCAGTACTTC.

This sequence joins TRBV5-4 and TRBJ2-7; D unclear. This CDR3 region has 14 residues. Germline V lookup: CDR1 SGHNT, CDR2 YYREEE (reference sequence). With 0 bases removed from V and 2 bases from J, the gap between germline ends came to 9 bases. This chain's CDR3 is CASSLDYNTYEQYF. The CDR3 DNA reads TGTGCCAGCAGCTTGGATTACAATACCTACGAGCAGTACTTC.

This chain connects TRBV7-3 to TRBJ2-1; 11 bases fit TRBD2. The CDR3 extends over 15 amino acids. V shed 5 bases and J 2 bases; nucleotides not matched to a gene: 2. Per the germline V gene, CDR1 is SGHTA and CDR2 is FQGTGA. In DNA, the CDR3 is TGTGCCAGCAGCCCGACTAGCGGGGCCTACAATGAGCAGTTCTTC. Encoded protein: CASSPTSGAYNEQFF.

The chain combines TRBV10-3 with TRBJ1-6; 9 bases are a match to TRBD1. This CDR3 is 17 amino acids long. The trim removed 5 bases at V and 1 base at J, leaving 6 bases unmatched. The germline CDR1 and CDR2 sequences are ENHRY and SYGVKD. As DNA, the CDR3 is TGTGCCATCAGTCCGGGACAGGGAAGATCCTATAATTCACCCCTCCACTTT. Translated, it gives CAISPGQGRSYNSPLHF.

This clone was observed a handful of times. The chain recombines TRBV4-1 with TRBJ2-1; D is uncertain. Germline V gene lookup returns CDR1 MGHRA and CDR2 YSYEKL. The CDR3 totals 12 residues. V dropped 1 base and J dropped 10 bases, with 8 bases sitting between them. In DNA, the CDR3 is TGCGCCAGCAGCCAAGCGTTCCGGGAGCAGTTCTTC. Translation gives CASSQAFREQFF.

The rearrangement links TRBV29-1 to TRBJ2-5, with 9 bases that match TRBD1. The CDR3 loop spans 13 amino acids. V trimming: 6 bases; J trimming: 5 bases; junction bases outside the gene matches: 7. Germline-derived CDR1 and CDR2 are SQVTM and ANQGSEA. CDR3 DNA: TGCAGCGTGGCGGGACAGGGAGGGGAGACCCAGTACTTC. Protein product: CSVAGQGGETQYF.

V usage is TRBV14 and J usage is TRBJ2-1, with a tentative D call TRBD2 (6 bases). Trimming shortened V by 1 base and J by 6 bases, and 19 bases separated the two germline ends. The germline V gene encodes CDR1 SGHDN and CDR2 FVKESK. This CDR3 has 17 residues. The CDR3 region has the DNA TGTGCCAGCAGCCAAGTTCGACTAGGCTTTGGTGGCAATGAGCAGTTCTTC. It encodes CASSQVRLGFGGNEQFF.

A note on this clone: The identical CDR3 is also encoded by other nucleotide sequences in the sample. V is TRBV5-1 and J is TRBJ2-7; 11 bases agree with TRBD2. This CDR3 is built from 15 residues. V lost 2 bases, J lost 4 bases, and 5 bases stayed unmatched. Germline assignment: CDR1 SGHRS and CDR2 YFSETQ. CDR3 amino acids: CASSLTSGSYYEQYF. The CDR3 DNA reads as TGCGCCAGCAGCTTAACTAGCGGGAGTTATTACGAGCAGTACTTC.

The chain joins TRBV19 to TRBJ2-2; TRBD2 agrees at 12 bases. CDR1 and CDR2 (germline): LNHDA, SQIVND (reference sequence). Trimming took 4 bases from V and 5 from J; bases not matched to a gene: 8. The CDR3 has 17 residues. The CDR3 DNA reads TGTGCCAGTAGTAACCGACTAGCGGGGGACCGGACCGGGGAGCTGTTTTTT. Translation: CASSNRLAGDRTGELFF.

The chain uses TRBV5-1 and TRBJ2-1, with D possibly TRBD1 on 5 matching bases. CDR1 is SGHRS and CDR2 is YFSETQ in the germline V gene. Trimming left V 0 bases short and J 4 bases short, with 11 bases between. The CDR3 covers 15 residues. The CDR3: CASSLDRSYYNEQFF. Written as DNA, the CDR3 is TGCGCCAGCAGCTTGGACAGGTCTTATTACAATGAGCAGTTCTTC.

The chain joins TRBV7-6 to TRBJ2-3; no reliable D call. V was clipped by 5 bases and J by 5 bases, with 17 bases between them. The CDR3 runs 15 residues. CDR1 and CDR2 (germline): SGHVS, FNYEAQ. As DNA, the CDR3 is TGTGCCAGCAGCCAGATGGCCCAAGGGCGAGATACGCAGTATTTT. It codes for CASSQMAQGRDTQYF.

This clone was detected only a few times. This chain links TRBV28 with TRBJ2-1; 10 bases line up with TRBD2. Germline loops: CDR1 MDHEN, CDR2 SYDVKM. The CDR3 runs to 16 residues. The V and J ends lost 6 bases and 0 bases, in that order; junction bases with no gene match: 5. In DNA, the CDR3 is TGTGCCAGCAGGCTCGAGCGGGGGGGCTCCTACAATGAGCAGTTCTTC. This translates into CASRLERGGSYNEQFF.

This chain uses TRBV29-1 with TRBJ2-1, with D perhaps matching TRBD1 or TRBD2 (5 bases each). In germline, CDR1 is SQVTM, CDR2 ANQGSEA. This CDR3 contains 15 residues. CDR3 in DNA: TGCAGTGTCAAATCCGGGACCCTTAGTAACAATGAGCAGTTCTTC. The encoded protein is CSVKSGTLSNNEQFF.

This clone was picked up one time. CDR3 sequence reads: CAWSGTSAGEQFF. The CDR3 DNA reads TGTGCCTGGAGTGGGACTAGCGCCGGTGAGCAGTTCTTC. The V call is TRBV30, the J call TRBJ2-1, with 9 bases aligning to TRBD2. V lost 1 base, J lost 9 bases, and 4 bases stayed unmatched. The CDR3 consists of 13 residues. Germline V gene data show CDR1 as GTSNPN and CDR2 as SVGIG (reference sequence). The full variable domain, in which reference TRBV30 and TRBJ2-1 provide the parts outside the CDR3, is SQTIHQWPATLVQPVGSPLSLECTVEGTSNPNLYWYRQAAGRGLQLLFYSVGIGQISSEVPQNLSASRPQDRQFILSSKKLLLSDSGFYLCAWSGTSAGEQFFGPGTRLTVL.

V gene TRBV5-4 combines with J gene TRBJ2-7, with 12 bases matching TRBD2. The germline CDR1 and CDR2 sequences are SGHNT and YYREEE (reference sequence). Unmatched junction bases numbered 8, after V lost 4 bases and J lost 0 bases. This CDR3 contains 17 residues. CDR3 in amino acids: CASSPGTSGFSSYEQYF. The DNA of the CDR3 is TGTGCCAGCAGCCCCGGGACTAGCGGGTTTAGCTCCTACGAGCAGTACTTC.

This clone was recorded a few times. The chain recombines TRBV6-5 with TRBJ1-1; TRBD1 matches 7 bases. Germline assignment: CDR1 MNHEY and CDR2 SVGAGI. The CDR3 spans 15 residues. J lost 0 bases, V lost 5 bases, and 6 bases had no gene match. In DNA form, the CDR3 reads TGTGCCAGCAGTCATGGGGACAGAATGAACACTGAAGCTTTCTTT. Translated: CASSHGDRMNTEAFF.

This chain joins TRBV7-6 and TRBJ1-1; tentatively, D is TRBD1 (5 bases). The ends were cut back, 1 base at V and 4 bases at J, with 13 bases in the middle. The germline gives CDR1 SGHVS, CDR2 FNYEAQ. This CDR3 comprises 15 residues. CDR3: CASSLGGEGGTEAFF. The DNA of the CDR3 is TGTGCCAGCAGCTTAGGAGGGGAAGGAGGCACTGAAGCTTTCTTT.

This chain links TRBV28 with TRBJ2-7; a weak D match, TRBD1 (5 bases). CDR1 is MDHEN, CDR2 SYDVKM, per germline. Trimming removed 6 bases from V and 2 bases from J, with 14 bases in between. This CDR3 is 14 amino acids long. For the CDR3, the DNA is TGTGCCAGCAGCCTGGGGCGCAGCACCTACGAGCAGTACTTC. This encodes CASSLGRSTYEQYF.

This rearrangement joins TRBV28 to TRBJ2-5; D not certain. The CDR3 is made up of 9 amino acids. Germline V gene sequence: CDR1 MDHEN, CDR2 SYDVKM. V lost 10 bases, J lost 5 bases, and 5 bases lay in between. The CDR3 loop is CAIGETQYF. DNA for the CDR3: TGTGCCATCGGGGAGACCCAGTACTTC. Using reference TRBV28 and TRBJ2-5 for the parts outside the CDR3, the full variable domain is DVKVTQSSRYLVKRTGEKVFLECVQDMDHENMFWYRQDPGLGLRLIYFSYDVKMKEKGDIPEGYSVSREKKERFSLILESASTNQTSMYLCAIGETQYFGPGTRLLVL.

This clone is a singleton in its sample. The rearrangement links TRBV2 to TRBJ1-4; TRBD1 matches at 8 bases. The CDR3 loop spans 16 amino acids. The ends lost 6 bases at V and 2 bases at J; junction bases unmatched: 8. Germline V lookup: CDR1 SNHLY, CDR2 FYNNEI. The CDR3 DNA reads TGTGCCAGCAGCCCTAGACAGGGGAGGACTAATGAAAAACTGTTTTTT. Translated, it gives CASSPRQGRTNEKLFF.

This sequence joins TRBV30 and TRBJ1-4; the D gene is possibly TRBD1 (5 bases). The CDR3 spans 13 residues. Germline CDR1 reads GTSNPN; CDR2 reads SVGIG (reference sequence). The V gene lost 2 bases and the J gene lost 5 bases, with 9 bases spanning the gap. In nucleotides, the CDR3 is TGTGCCTGGAGTAGAGGGGCAAATGAAAAACTGTTTTTT. Protein: CAWSRGANEKLFF.

This clone was recorded a few times. The V and J genes are TRBV6-1 and TRBJ2-4, with D perhaps assigned TRBD1 or TRBD2 (5 bases each). The CDR3 is 17 amino acids. Looked up from germline, CDR1 is MNHNS and CDR2 is SASEGT. Trimming removed 4 bases from V and 0 bases from J, with 16 bases in between. The CDR3 loop is CASSGALQDLAKNIQYF. CDR3 bases: TGTGCCAGCAGTGGGGCGCTACAGGACTTAGCCAAAAACATTCAGTACTTC.